The rows below give T cell receptor beta chains drawn from one sample of a study of blood T cell repertoires in COVID-19. The repertoire was sequenced with immunoSEQ multiplex PCR; TCRdb's copy has only in-frame clones and lacks some. The sample has about 42,000 clones, more than 65% seen once; the top ten hold roughly a quarter. The sample was peripheral blood. The receptors here all came from a man at least 80 years old with acute or convalescent COVID-19. CDR3s include the opening cysteine and the closing phenylalanine or tryptophan. The D gene is left open where the match is weak. Only part of the rows carry a size: once, few, many, or a class if the clone is expanded.

v_call,clone_size,j_call,d_call,cdr3_nt,cdr3_aa
TRBV10-3,few,TRBJ2-7,TRBD2,TGTGCCACACTAGCGGGAGGAAACTCCTACGAGCAGTACTTC,CATLAGGNSYEQYF
TRBV9,medium-sized,TRBJ2-3,.,TGTGCCAGCAGCGTAGGTCCTGATACGCAGTATTTT,CASSVGPDTQYF
TRBV14,.,TRBJ1-1,.,TGTGCCAGCAGCCAAGGTTCAGGGGTGAAAACTGAAGCTTTCTTT,CASSQGSGVKTEAFF
TRBV28,.,TRBJ2-2,TRBD1,TGTGCCAGCAGTTTCACAGGGGTGGACACCGGGGAGCTGTTTTTT,CASSFTGVDTGELFF
TRBV18,few,TRBJ2-7,.,TGTGCCAGCTCACCTAACCCGACAGGAGGCGAGCAGTACTTC,CASSPNPTGGEQYF
TRBV7-3,.,TRBJ2-1,TRBD2,TGTGCCAGCAGCTCAAGCGGGGGGACCTACAATGAGCAGTTCTTC,CASSSSGGTYNEQFF
TRBV6-5,once,TRBJ1-6,TRBD1,TGTGCCAGCAGTTACCGACAGGGTAATTCACCCCTCCACTTT,CASSYRQGNSPLHF
TRBV7-2,.,TRBJ2-1,TRBD1,TGTGCCAGCAGCTTCGACAGGGCTAGCTACAATGAGCAGTTCTTC,CASSFDRASYNEQFF
TRBV6-4,.,TRBJ2-1,TRBD2,TGTGCCAGCAGTGAGGAGGCTAGCGGGCACACTGAGCAGTTCTTC,CASSEEASGHTEQFF
TRBV19,.,TRBJ1-5,TRBD1,TGTGCCACCTCAGACAGGGTAAGGAGCAATCAGCCCCAGCATTTT,CATSDRVRSNQPQHF
TRBV28,.,TRBJ2-7,.,TGTGCCAGCAGTCTCCCCGGGACAGTCCAAGGGGGGGAGCAGTACTTC,CASSLPGTVQGGEQYF
TRBV29-1,.,TRBJ1-4,.,TGCAGCGTTGGGGCAACAGGCTTAAATAATGAAAAACTGTTTTTT,CSVGATGLNNEKLFF
TRBV5-4,.,TRBJ1-1,.,TGTGCCAGCAGCTTGGGACACCGATATGAAGCTTTCTTT,CASSLGHRYEAFF
TRBV5-1,.,TRBJ2-5,TRBD2,TGCGCCAGCAGCTTGGCCTTAGCGGGAGAAGAGACCCAGTACTTC,CASSLALAGEETQYF
TRBV3-1/TRBV3-2,.,TRBJ2-1,TRBD2,TGTGCCAGCAGCCTAGCGGGGAACTCCTACAATGAGCAGTTCTTC,CASSLAGNSYNEQFF
TRBV12-5,.,TRBJ2-2,.,TGTGCTAGTGGTTTGGTCCTAGTGGCCACCGGGGAGCTGTTTTTT,CASGLVLVATGELFF
TRBV7-8,few,TRBJ1-4,.,TGTGCCAGCAGCTTAGCGGAGGGGTTTGGAGAAAAACTGTTTTTT,CASSLAEGFGEKLFF
TRBV9,few,TRBJ2-7,TRBD2,TGTGCCAGCAGCGGTGGACTAGCGGGAGTGGGCGAGCAGTACTTC,CASSGGLAGVGEQYF
TRBV7-2,once,TRBJ2-4,TRBD1,TGTGCCAGCAGCTTAGGGGGACAGCCGGAGGACATTCAGTACTTC,CASSLGGQPEDIQYF
TRBV11-2,.,TRBJ2-7,TRBD1,TGTGCCAGCAGACGACCGGGACAGGGTTTAGGCAGATACGAGCAGTACTTC,CASRRPGQGLGRYEQYF
TRBV2,.,TRBJ2-1,TRBD2,TGTGCCAGCAGTGATCGGCTAGCGGGAAGGAATGAGCAGTTCTTC,CASSDRLAGRNEQFF
TRBV9,.,TRBJ2-1,.,TGTGCCAGCAGCCCCCAGGACAGTAGCTCCTACAATGAGCAGTTCTTC,CASSPQDSSSYNEQFF
TRBV6-2/TRBV6-3,.,TRBJ1-5,.,TGTGCCAGCAGTTACTCGGGGGGGGGCCATCAGCCCCAGCATTTT,CASSYSGGGHQPQHF
TRBV20-1,.,TRBJ1-1,.,TGCAGTGCTAGTTCAGGTGTCACTGAAGCTTTCTTT,CSASSGVTEAFF
TRBV28,.,TRBJ1-2,TRBD1,TGTGCCAGCAGACGACAGGGGGGAGGCCCCAACTATGGCTACACCTTC,CASRRQGGGPNYGYTF
TRBV28,.,TRBJ1-4,.,TGTGCCAGCACGTTACGGGGGGCAACTAATGAAAAACTGTTTTTT,CASTLRGATNEKLFF
TRBV6-5,few,TRBJ2-1,TRBD2,TGTGCCAGCGGGCTAGCGGGAGGCCGCAATGAGCAGTTCTTC,CASGLAGGRNEQFF
TRBV30,few,TRBJ1-2,.,TGTGCCTGGGGGGAACCGGCGGATGGCTACACCTTC,CAWGEPADGYTF
TRBV11-2,once,TRBJ2-3,TRBD2,TGTGCCAGCAGCTCCCCCGGGACTAGCGGGGTCCGCACAGATACGCAGTATTTT,CASSSPGTSGVRTDTQYF
TRBV19,once,TRBJ2-7,.,TGTGCCGACAGCTACGAGCAGTACTTC,CADSYEQYF
TRBV4-1,.,TRBJ2-1,TRBD2,TGCGCCAGCAGCCGATACTCTAGCGGGGGGGGCAATGAGCAGTTCTTC,CASSRYSSGGGNEQFF
TRBV5-1,.,TRBJ1-4,TRBD1,TGCGCCAGCAGCCCGGGACAGGGTAATGAAAAACTGTTTTTT,CASSPGQGNEKLFF
TRBV7-8,.,TRBJ2-7,.,TGTGCCAGCAGCTCTTATGCCGGTTCCTACGAGCAGTACTTC,CASSSYAGSYEQYF
TRBV19,.,TRBJ2-2,TRBD2,TGTGCCGCGGGCCGGGGACTAGCGGGAGTACGGAACACCGGGGAGCTGTTTTTT,CAAGRGLAGVRNTGELFF
TRBV2,.,TRBJ2-5,TRBD2,TGTGCCAGCAGTGAAGCGGGACTAGCGGGGAGAGATGAGACCCAGTACTTC,CASSEAGLAGRDETQYF
TRBV28,once,TRBJ1-2,.,TGTGCCAGCAGTTTAGAGGGCGAGGGTGGCTACACCTTC,CASSLEGEGGYTF
TRBV10-3,once,TRBJ1-1,TRBD1,TGTGCCATCAGTGTGGGGACAGGGAACACTGAAGCTTTCTTT,CAISVGTGNTEAFF
TRBV30,.,TRBJ1-1,.,TGTGCCTGGACCCGGGTATCGTACACTGAAGCTTTCTTT,CAWTRVSYTEAFF
TRBV30,.,TRBJ2-1,TRBD1,TGTGCCTGGGGGGACAGCCACAATGAGCAGTTCTTC,CAWGDSHNEQFF
TRBV7-8,.,TRBJ2-5,.,TGTGCCAGCAGCTTAGTTCCCGGAGAGACCCAGTACTTC,CASSLVPGETQYF
TRBV19,.,TRBJ2-2,TRBD2,TGTGCCAGTAGTATAGGAGCGGGAGTTAACACCGGGGAGCTGTTTTTT,CASSIGAGVNTGELFF
TRBV6-4,.,TRBJ2-2,TRBD2,TGTGCCAGCACCGTCCGGGTCGCGAGCGGGATAGTCGACGGGGAGCTGTTTTTT,CASTVRVASGIVDGELFF
TRBV5-5,.,TRBJ2-5,.,TGTGCCAGCAGCTTGACTCACAGGCAAGAGACCCAGTACTTC,CASSLTHRQETQYF
TRBV3-1/TRBV3-2,.,TRBJ2-5,.,TGTGCCAGCAGTCTCAGGGGGGTAGAGACCCAGTACTTC,CASSLRGVETQYF
TRBV15,.,TRBJ1-5,.,TGTGCCACCAGCAGAGATGCGGGGAGAGAGCAGCCCCAGCATTTT,CATSRDAGREQPQHF
TRBV28,.,TRBJ1-1,.,TGTGCCAGCAGTTGGGGTCTAAACAGGGACACTGAAGCTTTCTTT,CASSWGLNRDTEAFF
TRBV7-7,.,TRBJ2-5,TRBD1,TGTGCTAGCAGCTTAGGACAGGGGTCGCAGGTGACCCAGTACTTC,CASSLGQGSQVTQYF
TRBV11-2,few,TRBJ1-2,.,TGTGCCAGCAGCTTAGGCGGGGGCGCCTATGGCTACACCTTC,CASSLGGGAYGYTF
TRBV19,.,TRBJ2-1,.,TGTGCCAGTAGTATATCGAACAGGGGACTCTACTCTAGGCAGTTCTTC,CASSISNRGLYSRQFF
TRBV6-6,.,TRBJ1-1,TRBD1,TGTGCCAGCAGATATACAGGGGGCACTGAAGCTTTCTTT,CASRYTGGTEAFF
TRBV5-6,.,TRBJ2-1,TRBD2,TGTGCCAGCAGCTGGGGGGGAACTAGCGGGAGTCCTAATGAGCAGTTCTTC,CASSWGGTSGSPNEQFF
TRBV19,.,TRBJ2-2,.,TGTGCCAGTAGTACCTACACCGGGGAGCTGTTTTTT,CASSTYTGELFF
TRBV7-8,.,TRBJ1-5,.,TGTGCCAGCAGCACCCGACTCGGCAATCAGCCCCAGCATTTT,CASSTRLGNQPQHF
TRBV5-1,.,TRBJ1-2,.,TGCGCCAGCAGCTTGGGTCTGGGGGCCGACACTAACTATGGCTACACCTTC,CASSLGLGADTNYGYTF
TRBV7-9,few,TRBJ2-1,.,TGTGCCAGCAGCCTTGACTCCCTGGTACGAAGAGATGAGCAGTTCTTC,CASSLDSLVRRDEQFF